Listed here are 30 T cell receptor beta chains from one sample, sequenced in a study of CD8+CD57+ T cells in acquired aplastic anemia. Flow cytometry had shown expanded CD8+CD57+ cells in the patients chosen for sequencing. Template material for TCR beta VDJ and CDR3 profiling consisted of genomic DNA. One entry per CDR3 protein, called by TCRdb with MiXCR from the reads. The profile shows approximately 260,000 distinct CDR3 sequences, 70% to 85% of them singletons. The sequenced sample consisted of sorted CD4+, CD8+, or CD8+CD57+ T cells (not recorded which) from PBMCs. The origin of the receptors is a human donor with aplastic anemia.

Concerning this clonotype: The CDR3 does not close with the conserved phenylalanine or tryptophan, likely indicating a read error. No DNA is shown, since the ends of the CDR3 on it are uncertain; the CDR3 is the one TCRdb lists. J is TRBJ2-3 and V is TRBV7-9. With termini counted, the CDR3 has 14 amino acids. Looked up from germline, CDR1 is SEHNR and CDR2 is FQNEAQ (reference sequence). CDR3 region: CASSLARALAARSL.

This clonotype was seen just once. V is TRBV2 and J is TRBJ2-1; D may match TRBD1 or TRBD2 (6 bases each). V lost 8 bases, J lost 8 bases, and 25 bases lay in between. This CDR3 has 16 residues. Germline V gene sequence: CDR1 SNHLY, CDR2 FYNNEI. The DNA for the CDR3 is TGTGCCAGCGGGGACGGGGGCGCAGATGGTCAGGATGAGCAGTTCTTC. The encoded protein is CASGDGGADGQDEQFF. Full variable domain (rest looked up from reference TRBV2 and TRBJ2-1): EPEVTQTPSHQVTQMGQEVILRCVPISNHLYFYWYRQILGQKVEFLVSFYNNEISEKSEIFDDQFSVERPDGSNFTLKIRSTKLEDSAMYFCASGDGGADGQDEQFFGPGTRLTVL.

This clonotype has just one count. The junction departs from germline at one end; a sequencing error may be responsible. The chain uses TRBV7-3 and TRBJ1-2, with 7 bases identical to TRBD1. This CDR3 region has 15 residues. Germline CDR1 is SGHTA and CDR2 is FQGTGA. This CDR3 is CANSLDLTGNNEATF. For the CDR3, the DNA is TGTGCCAACAGCTTAGATCTGACAGGGAACAATGAAGCTACCTTC.

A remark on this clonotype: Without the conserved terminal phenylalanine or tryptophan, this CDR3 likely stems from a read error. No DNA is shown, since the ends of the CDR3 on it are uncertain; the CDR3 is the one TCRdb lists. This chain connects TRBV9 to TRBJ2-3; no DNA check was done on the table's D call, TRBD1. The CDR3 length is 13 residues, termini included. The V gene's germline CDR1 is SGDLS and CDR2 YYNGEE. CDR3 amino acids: CASSDDRGVADTL.

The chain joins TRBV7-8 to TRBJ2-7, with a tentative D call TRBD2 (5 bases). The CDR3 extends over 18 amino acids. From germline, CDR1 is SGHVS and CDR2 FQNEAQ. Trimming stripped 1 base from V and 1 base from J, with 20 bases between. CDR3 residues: CASSLDGGGETLSYEQYV. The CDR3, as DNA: TGTGCCAGCAGCTTAGATGGAGGCGGCGAAACGCTGTCCTACGAGCAGTACGTC.

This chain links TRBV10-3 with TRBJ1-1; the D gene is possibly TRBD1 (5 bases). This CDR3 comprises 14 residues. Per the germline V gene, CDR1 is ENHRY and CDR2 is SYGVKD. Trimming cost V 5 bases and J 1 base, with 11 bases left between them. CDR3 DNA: TGTGCCATCAGTTCACCAACAGGGAACACTGAAGCTTTCTTT. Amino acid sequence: CAISSPTGNTEAFF.

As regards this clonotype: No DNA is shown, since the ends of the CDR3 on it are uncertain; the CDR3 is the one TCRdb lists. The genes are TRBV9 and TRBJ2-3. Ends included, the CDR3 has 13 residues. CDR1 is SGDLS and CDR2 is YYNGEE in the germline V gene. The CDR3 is CASGDGADTQYFF.

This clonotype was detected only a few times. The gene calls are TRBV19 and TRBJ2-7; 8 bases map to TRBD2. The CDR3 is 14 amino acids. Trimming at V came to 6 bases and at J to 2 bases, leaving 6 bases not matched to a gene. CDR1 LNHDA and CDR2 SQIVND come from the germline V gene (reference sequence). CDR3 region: CASSPSGGTYEQYF. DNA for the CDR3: TGTGCCAGTAGCCCCAGCGGGGGCACCTACGAGCAGTACTTC. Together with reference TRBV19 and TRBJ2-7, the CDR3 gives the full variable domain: DGGITQSPKYLFRKEGQNVTLSCEQNLNHDAMYWYRQDPGQGLRLIYYSQIVNDFQKGDIAEGYSVSREKKESFPLTVTSAQKNPTAFYLCASSPSGGTYEQYFGPGTRLTVT.

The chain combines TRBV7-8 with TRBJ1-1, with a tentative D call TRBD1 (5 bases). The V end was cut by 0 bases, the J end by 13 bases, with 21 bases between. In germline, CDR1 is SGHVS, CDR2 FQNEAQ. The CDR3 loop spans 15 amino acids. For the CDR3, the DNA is TGTGCCAGCAGCTTAGCGCTGACAGCCGACCCTGAATATTTCTTT. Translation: CASSLALTADPEYFF.

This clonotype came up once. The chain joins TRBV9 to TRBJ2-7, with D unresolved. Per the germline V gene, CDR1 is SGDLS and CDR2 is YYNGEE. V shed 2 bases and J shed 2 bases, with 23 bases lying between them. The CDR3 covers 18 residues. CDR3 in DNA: TGTGCCAGCAGCGTTGATGGATATGAGAAGGTCTTCGCCTACGAGCAGTACGTC. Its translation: CASSVDGYEKVFAYEQYV.

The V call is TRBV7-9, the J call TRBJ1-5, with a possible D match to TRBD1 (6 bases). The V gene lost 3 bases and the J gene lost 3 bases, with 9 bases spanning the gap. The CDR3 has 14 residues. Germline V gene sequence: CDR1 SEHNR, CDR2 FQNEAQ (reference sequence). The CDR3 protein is CASSLGAFNQPQHF. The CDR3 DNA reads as TGTGCCAGCAGCTTGGGGGCCTTCAATCAGCCCCAGCATTTT. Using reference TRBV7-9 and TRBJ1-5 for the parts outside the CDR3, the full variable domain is DTGVSQNPRHKITKRGQNVTFRCDPISEHNRLYWYRQTLGQGPEFLTYFQNEAQLEKSRLLSDRFSAERPKGSFSTLEIQRTEQGDSAMYLCASSLGAFNQPQHFGDGTRLSIL.

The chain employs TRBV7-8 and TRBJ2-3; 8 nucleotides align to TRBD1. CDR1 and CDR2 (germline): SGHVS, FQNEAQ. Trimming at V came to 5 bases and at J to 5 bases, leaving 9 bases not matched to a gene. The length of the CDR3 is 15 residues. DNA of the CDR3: TGTGCCAGCAGCATCAGACAGGGGCAAGGAGATACGCAGTATTTT. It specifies CASSIRQGQGDTQYF.

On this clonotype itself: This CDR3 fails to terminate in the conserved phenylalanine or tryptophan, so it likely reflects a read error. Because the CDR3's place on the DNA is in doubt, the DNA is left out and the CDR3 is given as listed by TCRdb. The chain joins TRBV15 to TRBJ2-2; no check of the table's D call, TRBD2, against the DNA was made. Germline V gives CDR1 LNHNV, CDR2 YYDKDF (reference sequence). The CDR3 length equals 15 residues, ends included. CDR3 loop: CATSRAKVPSGDLFY.

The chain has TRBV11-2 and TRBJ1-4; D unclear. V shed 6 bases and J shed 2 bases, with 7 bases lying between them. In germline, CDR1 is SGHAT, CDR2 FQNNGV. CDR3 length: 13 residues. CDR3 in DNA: TGTGCCAGCAGGAGAGATACTAATGAAAAACTGTTTTTT. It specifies CASRRDTNEKLFF.

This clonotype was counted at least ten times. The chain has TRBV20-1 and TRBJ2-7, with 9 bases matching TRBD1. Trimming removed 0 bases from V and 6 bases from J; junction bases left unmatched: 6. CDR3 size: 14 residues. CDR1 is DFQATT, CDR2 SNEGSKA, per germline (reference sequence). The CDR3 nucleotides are TGCAGTGCTAGAGATCGTAGGACAGGGGCCGAGCAGTACTTC. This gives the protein CSARDRRTGAEQYF.

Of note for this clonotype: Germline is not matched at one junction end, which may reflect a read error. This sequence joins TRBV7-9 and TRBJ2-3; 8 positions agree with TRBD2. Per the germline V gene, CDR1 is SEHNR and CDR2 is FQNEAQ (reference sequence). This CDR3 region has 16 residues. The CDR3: CASGFQSSGGTDEQYF. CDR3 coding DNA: TGTGCCAGCGGCTTTCAAAGCAGCGGGGGCACCGATGAGCAGTATTTT.

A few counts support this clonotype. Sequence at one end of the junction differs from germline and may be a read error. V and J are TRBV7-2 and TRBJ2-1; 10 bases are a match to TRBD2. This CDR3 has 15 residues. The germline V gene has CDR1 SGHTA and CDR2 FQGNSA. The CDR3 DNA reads TGTGCCAGCAGCTTGGCTAGCGGGGGCGGAGATACGCAGTTCTTT. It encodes CASSLASGGGDTQFF.

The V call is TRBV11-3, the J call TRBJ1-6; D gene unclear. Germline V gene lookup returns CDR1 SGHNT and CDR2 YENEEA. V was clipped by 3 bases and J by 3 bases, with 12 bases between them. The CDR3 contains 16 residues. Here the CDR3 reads CASSLDLGGYNSPLHF. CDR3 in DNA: TGTGCCAGCAGCTTGGATCTGGGAGGCTATAATTCACCCCTCCACTTT.

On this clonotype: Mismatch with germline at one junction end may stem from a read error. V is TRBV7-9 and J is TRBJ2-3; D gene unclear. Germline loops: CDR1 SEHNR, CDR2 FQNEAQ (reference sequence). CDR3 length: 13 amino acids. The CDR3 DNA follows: TGTGCCAGCAGCGTAGTGGGCACGTCCACCTGGTATTTC. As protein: CASSVVGTSTWYF.

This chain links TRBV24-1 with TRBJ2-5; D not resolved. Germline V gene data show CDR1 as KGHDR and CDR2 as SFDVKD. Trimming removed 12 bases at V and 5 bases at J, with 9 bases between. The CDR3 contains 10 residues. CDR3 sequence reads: CAGRWETQYF. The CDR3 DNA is TGTGCCGGCAGGTGGGAGACCCAGTACTTC.

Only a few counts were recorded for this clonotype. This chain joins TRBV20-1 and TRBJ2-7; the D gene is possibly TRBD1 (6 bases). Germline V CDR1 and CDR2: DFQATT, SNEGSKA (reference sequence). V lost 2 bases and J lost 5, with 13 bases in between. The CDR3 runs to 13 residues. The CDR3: CSARPTGLHEQYF. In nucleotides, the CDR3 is TGCAGTGCTAGACCCACAGGGCTCCACGAGCAGTACTTC.

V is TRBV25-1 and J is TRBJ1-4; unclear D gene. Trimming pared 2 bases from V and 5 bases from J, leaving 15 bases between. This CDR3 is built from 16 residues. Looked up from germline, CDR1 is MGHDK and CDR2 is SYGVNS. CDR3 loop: CASSEDQGRLNEKLFF. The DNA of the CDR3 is TGTGCCAGCAGTGAAGATCAAGGGAGATTGAATGAAAAACTGTTTTTT. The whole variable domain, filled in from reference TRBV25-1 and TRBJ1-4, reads EADIYQTPRYLVIGTGKKITLECSQTMGHDKMYWYQQDPGMELHLIHYSYGVNSTEKGDLSSESTVSRIRTEHFPLTLESARPSHTSQYLCASSEDQGRLNEKLFFGSGTQLSVL.

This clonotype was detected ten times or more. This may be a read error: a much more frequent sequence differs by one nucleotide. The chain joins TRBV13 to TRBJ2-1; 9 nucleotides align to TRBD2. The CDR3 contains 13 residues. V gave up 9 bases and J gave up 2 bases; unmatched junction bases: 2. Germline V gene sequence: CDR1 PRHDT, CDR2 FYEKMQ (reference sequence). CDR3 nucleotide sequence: TGTGCCAGTAGCGGGAGTACCTACAATGAGCAGTTCTTC. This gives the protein CASSGSTYNEQFF.

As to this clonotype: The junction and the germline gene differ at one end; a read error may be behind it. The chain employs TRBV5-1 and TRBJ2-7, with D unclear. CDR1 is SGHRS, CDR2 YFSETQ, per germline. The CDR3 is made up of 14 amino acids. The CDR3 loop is CASSFTGAMSEQYF. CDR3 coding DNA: TGTGCCAGCAGCTTTACTGGCGCAATGAGCGAGCAGTACTTC.

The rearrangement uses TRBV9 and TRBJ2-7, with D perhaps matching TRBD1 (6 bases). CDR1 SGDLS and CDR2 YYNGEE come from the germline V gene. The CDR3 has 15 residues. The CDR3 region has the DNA TGTGCCAGCAGCTTGGGGGCCGGGGCGCGCTACGATCAGTACGTC. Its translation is CASSLGAGARYDQYV.

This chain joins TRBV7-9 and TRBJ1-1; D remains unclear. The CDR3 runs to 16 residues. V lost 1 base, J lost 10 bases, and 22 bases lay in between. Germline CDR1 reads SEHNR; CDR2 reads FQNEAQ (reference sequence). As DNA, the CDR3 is TGTGCCAGCAGCTTAGTACCCGGCGTGCTGTATTTTGGAGCTTTCTTT. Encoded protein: CASSLVPGVLYFGAFF.

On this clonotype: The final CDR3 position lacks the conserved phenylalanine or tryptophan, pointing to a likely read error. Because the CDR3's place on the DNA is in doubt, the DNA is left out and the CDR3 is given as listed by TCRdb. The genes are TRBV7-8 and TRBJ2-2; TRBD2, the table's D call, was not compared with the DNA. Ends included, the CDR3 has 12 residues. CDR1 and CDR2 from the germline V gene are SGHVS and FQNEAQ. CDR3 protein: CASSLAAGPVTQ.

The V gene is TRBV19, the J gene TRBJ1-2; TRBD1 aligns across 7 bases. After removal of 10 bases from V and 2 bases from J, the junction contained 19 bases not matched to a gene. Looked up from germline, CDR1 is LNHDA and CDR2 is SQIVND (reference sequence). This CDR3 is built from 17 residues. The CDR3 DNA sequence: TGTGCCACCTACGGGACAGCCCGTCGGGGGGAGAACTATGGCTACACCTTC. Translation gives CATYGTARRGENYGYTF.

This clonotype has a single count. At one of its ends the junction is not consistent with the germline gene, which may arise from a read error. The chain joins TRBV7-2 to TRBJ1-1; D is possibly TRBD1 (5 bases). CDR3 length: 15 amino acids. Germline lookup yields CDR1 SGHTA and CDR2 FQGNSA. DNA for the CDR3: TGTGCCAGCAGCTTAGCAGGGGATCTGGACACTGAGGCTTTCTTT. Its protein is CASSLAGDLDTEAFF. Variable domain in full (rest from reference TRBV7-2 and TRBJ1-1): GAGVSQSPSNKVTEKGKDVELRCDPISGHTALYWYRQSLGQGLEFLIYFQGNSAPDKSGLPSDRFSAERTGGSVSTLTIQRTQQEDSAVYLCASSLAGDLDTEAFFGQGTRLTVV.

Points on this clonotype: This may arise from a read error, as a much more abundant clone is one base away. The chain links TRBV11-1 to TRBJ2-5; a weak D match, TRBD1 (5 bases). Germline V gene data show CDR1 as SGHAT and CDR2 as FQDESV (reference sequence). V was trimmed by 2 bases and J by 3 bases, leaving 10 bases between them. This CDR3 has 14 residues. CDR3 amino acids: CASSLSLTEETQYF. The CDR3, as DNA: TGTGCCAGCAGCTTAAGCCTGACAGAAGAGACCCAGTACTTC.